The 27 T cell receptor beta chains reported below all come from one sample, sequenced in a study of OX40 agonist ivuxolimab in advanced cancers. Libraries were prepared by immunoSEQ multiplex PCR; TCRdb keeps only in-frame clonotypes and omits some of them. The table has around 80,000 clones, 80% to 90% seen once. Sequences were derived from CD4+ or CD8+ T cells sorted from blood, sampled in a trial of the OX40 agonist ivuxolimab. These receptors all come from an adult with an advanced solid tumor such as melanoma, head and neck, liver or kidney cancer.

The V and J genes are TRBV5-1 and TRBJ2-7; no clear D. There are 14 residues in the CDR3. Trimming removed 2 bases at V and 0 bases at J, with 9 bases between. Germline CDR1 SGHRS, CDR2 YFSETQ. The DNA for the CDR3 is TGCGCCAGCAGCTTTGATACTCTCTCCTACGAGCAGTACTTC. Its protein is CASSFDTLSYEQYF.

J is TRBJ2-3 and V is TRBV28; D is perhaps TRBD1 (6 bases). Germline-derived CDR1 and CDR2 are MDHEN and SYDVKM. This CDR3 has 13 amino acids. V was shortened by 7 bases and J by 3 bases, with 11 bases between the two germline ends. For the CDR3, the DNA is TGTGCCAGCAAACAGGGTGGGACAGATACGCAGTATTTT. It specifies CASKQGGTDTQYF.

The chain couples TRBV29-1 to TRBJ2-3; the D is unclear. Per germline, CDR1 SQVTM and CDR2 ANQGSEA. The CDR3 is 13 residues long. V shed 2 bases and J shed 0 bases, with 6 bases lying between them. The CDR3 reads CSVERQSTDTQYF. CDR3 in DNA: TGCAGCGTTGAAAGGCAGAGCACAGATACGCAGTATTTT.

V usage is TRBV6-5 and J usage is TRBJ2-7; 7 bases map to TRBD1. Germline V gene lookup returns CDR1 MNHEY and CDR2 SVGAGI. Germline trimming cut 6 bases from V and 7 bases from J; bases unmatched to any gene: 12. This CDR3 is 14 amino acids long. CDR3 region: CASSTTGQAKEQYF. The DNA for the CDR3 is TGTGCCAGCAGCACGACAGGACAGGCGAAGGAGCAGTACTTC.

V usage is TRBV4-3 and J usage is TRBJ2-3, with D unclear. The V gene lost 0 bases and the J gene lost 4 bases, with 8 bases spanning the gap. Germline loops: CDR1 LGHNA, CDR2 YSLEER. This CDR3 region has 14 residues. The CDR3 DNA reads as TGCGCCAGCAGCCAAGAGCTGAGCTCAGATACGCAGTATTTT. Protein product: CASSQELSSDTQYF.

This clone appeared once. The chain has TRBV7-2 and TRBJ2-5, with 9 bases fitting TRBD2. Per the germline V gene, CDR1 is SGHTA and CDR2 is FQGNSA. Germline trimming cut 5 bases from V and 3 bases from J; bases unmatched to any gene: 16. CDR3 size: 18 residues. CDR3 DNA sequence: TGTGCCAGCAGCCCCGGTAGGGTGGCGGGAGGGCCGGAAGAGACCCAGTACTTC. It translates to CASSPGRVAGGPEETQYF.

This clone was detected only once. The sample holds other DNA sequences that translate to the same CDR3. This chain connects TRBV5-1 to TRBJ1-2, with D maybe TRBD1 (5 bases). V shed 0 bases and J shed 3 bases, with 6 bases lying between them. This CDR3 is 13 amino acids long. CDR1 is SGHRS, CDR2 YFSETQ, per germline. The CDR3 protein is CASSLEGDYGYTF. The CDR3 nucleotides read TGCGCCAGCAGCTTGGAAGGGGACTATGGCTACACCTTC.

This clone came up once. This chain links TRBV2 with TRBJ2-1; D gene ambiguous. The CDR3 covers 13 residues. Per germline, CDR1 SNHLY and CDR2 FYNNEI. Trimming removed 7 bases from V and 6 bases from J, with 13 bases in between. The CDR3 sequence: CASKVSLFNEQFF. The CDR3 region has the DNA TGTGCCAGCAAGGTTTCCCTATTCAATGAGCAGTTCTTC.

The chain has TRBV4-1 and TRBJ2-7; 11 positions agree with TRBD2. CDR3 size: 15 residues. V gave up 2 bases and J gave up 2 bases; unmatched junction bases: 2. Germline V gene lookup returns CDR1 MGHRA and CDR2 YSYEKL. This chain's CDR3 is CASSQNSGRAYEQYF. CDR3 DNA: TGCGCCAGCAGCCAAAATAGCGGGAGGGCCTACGAGCAGTACTTC.

The V and J genes are TRBV7-9 and TRBJ2-2; D possibly corresponds to TRBD1 (5 bases). The V gene's germline CDR1 is SEHNR and CDR2 FQNEAQ (reference sequence). The CDR3 is 15 amino acids. V lost 5 bases, J lost 5 bases, and 15 bases lay in between. The CDR3, as DNA: TGTGCCAGCAGCCCCCGGCAGGGAAGGACCGGGGAGCTGTTTTTT. Translation: CASSPRQGRTGELFF.

J is TRBJ2-2 and V is TRBV28; 8 nucleotides agree with TRBD2. Germline V gives CDR1 MDHEN, CDR2 SYDVKM. Trimming cost V 4 bases and J 3 bases; bases outside gene matches: 7. CDR3 size: 16 residues. CDR3 bases: TGTGCCAGCAGTTCCCCCGGGGGGGGGCACACCGGGGAGCTGTTTTTT. Protein: CASSSPGGGHTGELFF.

The DNA of the CDR3 is TGTGCCAGCAGTCTACGAAACAATCAGCCCCAGCATTTT. Its protein product is CASSLRNNQPQHF. The gene calls are TRBV28 and TRBJ1-5, with D hard to call. V dropped 5 bases and J dropped 3 bases, with 8 bases sitting between them. The CDR3 is 13 residues long. Germline-derived CDR1 and CDR2 are MDHEN and SYDVKM.

In its sample, this clone was seen a few times. The CDR3, as DNA: TGTGCCAGCAGCTTGGTAGTTGGAGCTGCAGATACGCAGTATTTT. Translation gives CASSLVVGAADTQYF. The chain couples TRBV5-4 to TRBJ2-3; no firm D call. The CDR3 spans 15 residues. V was pared by 0 bases and J by 4 bases, with 12 bases between. The germline CDR1 and CDR2 sequences are SGHNT and YYREEE (reference sequence).

CDR3 nucleotides: TGTGCCAGCTCACGAACCCCGACAGGGGACAATCAGCCCCAGCATTTT. The encoded protein is CASSRTPTGDNQPQHF. This sequence joins TRBV18 and TRBJ1-5; 8 nucleotides align to TRBD1. Germline-derived CDR1 and CDR2 are KGHSH and LQKENI. This CDR3 contains 16 residues. Losses at the gene ends were 4 bases for V and 3 bases for J; bases not matched to a gene: 8. Variable domain in full (rest from reference TRBV18 and TRBJ1-5): NAGVMQNPRHLVRRRGQEARLRCSPMKGHSHVYWYRQLPEEGLKFMVYLQKENIIDESGMPKERFSAEFPKEGPSILRIQQVVRGDSAAYFCASSRTPTGDNQPQHFGDGTRLSIL.

The V call is TRBV7-9, the J call TRBJ2-7; 9 positions agree with TRBD2. From germline, CDR1 is SEHNR and CDR2 FQNEAQ (reference sequence). The CDR3 runs to 14 residues. Trimming took 5 bases from V and 7 from J; bases not matched to a gene: 9. The CDR3 loop is CASSAAGGPGEQYF. As DNA, the CDR3 is TGTGCCAGCAGCGCCGCGGGAGGGCCGGGGGAGCAGTACTTC.

The gene calls are TRBV19 and TRBJ2-3; a weak D match, TRBD1 (7 bases). V shed 6 bases and J shed 4 bases, with 14 bases lying between them. Germline-derived CDR1 and CDR2 are LNHDA and SQIVND (reference sequence). The CDR3 extends over 14 amino acids. The CDR3 nucleotides read TGTGCCAGTAGAACGGTCAGGGGGGCAGATACGCAGTATTTT. Translated, it gives CASRTVRGADTQYF.

The rearrangement uses TRBV4-3 and TRBJ1-5, with unresolved D. CDR3 length equals 16 residues. The V end was cut by 2 bases, the J end by 5 bases, with 16 bases between. Germline CDR1 LGHNA, CDR2 YSLEER. The CDR3 reads CASSQNWRQLYQPQHF. The CDR3 nucleotides read TGCGCCAGCAGCCAAAATTGGCGGCAGCTGTATCAGCCCCAGCATTTT.

The table lists this clone with a count of one. The rearrangement links TRBV20-1 to TRBJ2-7; D remains unclear. Germline V CDR1 and CDR2: DFQATT, SNEGSKA (reference sequence). This CDR3 is 11 amino acids long. With 4 bases removed from V and 3 bases from J, the gap between germline ends came to 7 bases. CDR3 DNA: TGCAGTGCTACGGCACTCTACGAGCAGTACTTC. Its protein is CSATALYEQYF.

The chain joins TRBV19 to TRBJ1-5, with 7 bases fitting TRBD1. With 7 bases clipped from V and 5 bases from J, the junction kept 11 bases outside the gene matches. Germline loops: CDR1 LNHDA, CDR2 SQIVND (reference sequence). This CDR3 comprises 15 residues. The CDR3 nucleotides read TGTGCCAGTACGGGACAGCGAAACGCACATCAGCCCCAGCATTTT. It encodes CASTGQRNAHQPQHF.

V is TRBV6-8 and J is TRBJ2-3; D is unresolved. Germline CDR1 reads MNHGY; CDR2 reads SAAAGT. Trimming removed 2 bases at V and 0 bases at J, with 9 bases between. The CDR3 sequence is 15 residues long. CDR3 residues: CASSYEQFSTDTQYF. The CDR3 coding sequence is TGTGCCAGCAGTTACGAACAGTTTAGCACAGATACGCAGTATTTT.

The chain uses TRBV11-1 and TRBJ2-3, with 9 bases identical to TRBD1. V shed 4 bases and J 8 bases; nucleotides not matched to a gene: 10. Germline CDR1 is SGHAT and CDR2 is FQDESV (reference sequence). The CDR3 contains 15 residues. The CDR3 region is CASSWPTGGLGTQYF. In DNA, the CDR3 is TGTGCCAGCAGCTGGCCGACAGGGGGACTTGGTACGCAGTATTTT. Full variable domain (outside the CDR3, taken from reference TRBV11-1 and TRBJ2-3): EAEVAQSPRYKITEKSQAVAFWCDPISGHATLYWYRQILGQGPELLVQFQDESVVDDSQLPKDRFSAERLKGVDSTLKIQPAELGDSAMYLCASSWPTGGLGTQYFGPGTRLTVL.

V is TRBV6-6 and J is TRBJ1-3, with D unclear. Germline CDR1 MNHNY, CDR2 SVGAGI (reference sequence). The V and J ends lost 0 bases and 0 bases respectively, with 3 bases between them. The CDR3 runs to 14 residues. CDR3 coding DNA: TGTGCCAGCAGTTACTCGGACTCTGGAAACACCATATATTTT. This sequence encodes CASSYSDSGNTIYF.

The chain uses TRBV4-2 and TRBJ1-1; D is undetermined. V lost 0 bases to trimming and J lost 9 bases, with 11 bases between them. Germline CDR1 reads LGHNA; CDR2 reads YNFKEQ. CDR3 size: 13 residues. The CDR3, as DNA: TGTGCCAGCAGCCAAGATCTGACGGGCCAAGCTTTCTTT. It codes for CASSQDLTGQAFF.

The CDR3 sequence: CASNHRAGNSYTF. In DNA form, the CDR3 reads TGTGCCAGCAATCACCGGGCAGGGAATAGTTACACCTTC. The V gene is TRBV25-1, the J gene TRBJ1-2; maybe TRBD1 (5 bases). The V gene's germline CDR1 is MGHDK and CDR2 SYGVNS. This CDR3 spans 13 amino acids. Trimming took 7 bases from V and 11 from J, leaving 20 bases between them.

The chain joins TRBV28 to TRBJ2-1; D is possibly TRBD1 or TRBD2 (5 bases each). Trimming removed 6 bases from V and 4 bases from J, with 10 bases in between. Germline V lookup: CDR1 MDHEN, CDR2 SYDVKM. The CDR3 totals 13 residues. For the CDR3, the DNA is TGTGCCAGCAGGGGGGAGAGATACAATGAGCAGTTCTTC. It translates to CASRGERYNEQFF.

In its sample, this clone was seen a few times. In the same sample, other DNA sequences code for this CDR3. This rearrangement joins TRBV7-9 to TRBJ1-1; no firm D call. The CDR3 spans 13 residues. Germline-derived CDR1 and CDR2 are SEHNR and FQNEAQ (reference sequence). V was shortened by 3 bases and J by 1 base, with 6 bases between the two germline ends. Here the CDR3 reads CASSFQENTEAFF. The CDR3 coding sequence is TGTGCCAGCAGCTTTCAGGAGAACACTGAAGCTTTCTTT.

V usage is TRBV5-1 and J usage is TRBJ2-5; tentative D call: TRBD2 (5 bases). The CDR3 spans 14 residues. The V and J ends lost 4 bases and 4 bases respectively, with 14 bases between them. Germline-derived CDR1 and CDR2 are SGHRS and YFSETQ. CDR3 sequence (DNA): TGCGCCAGCAGCCCTACTAATGCGGGAGAGACCCAGTACTTC. Translation gives CASSPTNAGETQYF.